This T cell receptor (beta chain) was identified in a study of blood T cell repertoires in COVID-19. Profiling relied on immunoSEQ multiplex PCR, and the TCRdb table lists in-frame clones only, not all of them. In the table there are over 120,000 clones, roughly 90% of which are singletons. The clonotype comes from a human donor in a cohort sampled during active COVID-19. The specimen sequenced was peripheral blood.

The CDR3 DNA reads as TGTGCCAGCCGACAGGGAGCAGGACAGCCCCAGCATTTT. Amino acid sequence: CASRQGAGQPQHF. This chain uses TRBV6-6 with TRBJ1-5; 7 nucleotides agree with TRBD1. J lost 7 bases, V lost 8 bases, and 8 bases had no gene match. This CDR3 comprises 13 residues. Looked up from germline, CDR1 is MNHNY and CDR2 is SVGAGI (reference sequence).